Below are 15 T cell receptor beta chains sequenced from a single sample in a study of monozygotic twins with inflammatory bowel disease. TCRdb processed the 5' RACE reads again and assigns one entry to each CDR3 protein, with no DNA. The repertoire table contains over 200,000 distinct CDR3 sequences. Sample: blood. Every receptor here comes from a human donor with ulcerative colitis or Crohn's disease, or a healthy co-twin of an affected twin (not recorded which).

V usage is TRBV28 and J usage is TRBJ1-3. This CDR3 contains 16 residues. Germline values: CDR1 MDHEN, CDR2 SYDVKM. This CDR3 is CASSLIGLNSGNTIYF.

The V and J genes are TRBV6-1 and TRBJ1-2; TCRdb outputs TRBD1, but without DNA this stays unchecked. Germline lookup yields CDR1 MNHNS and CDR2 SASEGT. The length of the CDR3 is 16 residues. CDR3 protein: CASSEGQGTTNYGYTF.

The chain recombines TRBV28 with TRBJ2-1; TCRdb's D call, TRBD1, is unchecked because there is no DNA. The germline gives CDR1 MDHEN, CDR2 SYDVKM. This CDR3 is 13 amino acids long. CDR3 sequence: CASGGLSYNEQFF.

The CDR3 protein is CAISATENSNQPQHF. The chain couples TRBV10-3 to TRBJ1-5; TCRdb proposes TRBD1, but this gene call is untestable without DNA. From germline, CDR1 is ENHRY and CDR2 SYGVKD. The length of the CDR3 is 15 residues.

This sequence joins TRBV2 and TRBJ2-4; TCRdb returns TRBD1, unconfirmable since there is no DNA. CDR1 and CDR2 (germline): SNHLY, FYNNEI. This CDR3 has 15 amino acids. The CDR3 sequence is CASRTSPRLENMQYF.

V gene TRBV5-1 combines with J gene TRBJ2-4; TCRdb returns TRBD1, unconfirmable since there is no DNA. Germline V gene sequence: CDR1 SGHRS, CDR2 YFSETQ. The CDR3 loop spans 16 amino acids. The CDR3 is CASSEGGLLAKNIQYF.

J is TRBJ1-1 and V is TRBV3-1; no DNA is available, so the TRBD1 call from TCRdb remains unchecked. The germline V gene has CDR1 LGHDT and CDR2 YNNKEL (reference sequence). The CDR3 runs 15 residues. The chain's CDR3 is CASSQGDRGGSEAFF.

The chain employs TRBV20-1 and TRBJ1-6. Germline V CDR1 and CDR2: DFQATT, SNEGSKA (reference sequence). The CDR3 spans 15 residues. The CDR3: CSASQVEVRYSPLHF.

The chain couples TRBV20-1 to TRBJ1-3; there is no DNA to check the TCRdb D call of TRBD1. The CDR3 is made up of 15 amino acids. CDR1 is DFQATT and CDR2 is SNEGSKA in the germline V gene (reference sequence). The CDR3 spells CSARGAGQLGNTIYF.

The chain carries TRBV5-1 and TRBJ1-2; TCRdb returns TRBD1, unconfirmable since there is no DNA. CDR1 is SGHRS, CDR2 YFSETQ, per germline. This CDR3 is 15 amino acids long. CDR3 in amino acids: CASSFTGQRDYGYTF.

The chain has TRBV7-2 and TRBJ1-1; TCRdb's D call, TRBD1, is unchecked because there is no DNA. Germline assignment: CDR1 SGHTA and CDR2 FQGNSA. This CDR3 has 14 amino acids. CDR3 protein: CASSLNRGETEAFF.

This CDR3 reads CASSPGTGAFYGYTF. The chain recombines TRBV4-1 with TRBJ1-2; TCRdb names TRBD1, which stays unverified in the absence of DNA. Germline V CDR1 and CDR2: MGHRA, YSYEKL. The CDR3 loop spans 15 amino acids.

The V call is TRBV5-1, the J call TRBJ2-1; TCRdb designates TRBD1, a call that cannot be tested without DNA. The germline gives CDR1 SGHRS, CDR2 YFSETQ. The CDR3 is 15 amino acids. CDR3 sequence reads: CASSAGQLGRVEQFF.

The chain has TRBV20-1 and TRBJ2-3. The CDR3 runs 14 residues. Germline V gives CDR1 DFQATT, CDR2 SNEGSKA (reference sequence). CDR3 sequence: CSAGVGLSTDTQYF.

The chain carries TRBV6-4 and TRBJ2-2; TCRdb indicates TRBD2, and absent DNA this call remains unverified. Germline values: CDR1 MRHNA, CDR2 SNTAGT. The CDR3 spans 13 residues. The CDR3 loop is CASRGLNTGELFF.